This T cell receptor (beta chain) comes out of a study of cytomegalovirus exposure and HLA in healthy donors. TCRdb keeps only in-frame clones here, not all; method: immunoSEQ multiplex PCR. In the table there are about 76,000 clones, 94% of which are singletons. Trimming took off 0 bases at V and 4 bases at J, with 9 bases between the two ends. CDR3 length: 15 amino acids. Germline CDR1 is MNHEY and CDR2 is SVGAGI. The sample taken for sequencing was PBMCs. The V call is TRBV6-5, the J call TRBJ2-2; D is unclear. The sequence was collected from a woman younger than 35 in good health and CMV-seropositive. The CDR3 sequence: CASSYSNRGTGELFF. The CDR3 coding sequence is TGTGCCAGCAGTTACTCCAACCGAGGCACCGGGGAGCTGTTTTTT.